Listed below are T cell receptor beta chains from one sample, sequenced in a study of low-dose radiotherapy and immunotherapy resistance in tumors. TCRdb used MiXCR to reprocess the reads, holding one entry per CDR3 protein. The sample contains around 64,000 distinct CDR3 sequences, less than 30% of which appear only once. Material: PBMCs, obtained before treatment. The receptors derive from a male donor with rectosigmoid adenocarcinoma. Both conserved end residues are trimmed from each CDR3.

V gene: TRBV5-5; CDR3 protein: ASSWPGQGTDEQF
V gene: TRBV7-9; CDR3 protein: ASSLGQGAAYNEQF
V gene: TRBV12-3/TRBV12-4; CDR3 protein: ASSKGDTQY
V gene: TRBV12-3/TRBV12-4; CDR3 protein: ASSLANTGFVEQY
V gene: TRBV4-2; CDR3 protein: ASSQDMGFGQY
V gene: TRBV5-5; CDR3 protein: ASSLDQGPRQY
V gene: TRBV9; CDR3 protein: ASSVGRGNQPQH
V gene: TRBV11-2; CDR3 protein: ASSPGVNTYNEQF
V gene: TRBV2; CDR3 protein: ASSANSGPTDTQY
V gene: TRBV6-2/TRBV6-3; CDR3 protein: ASTSLLAFNTGELF
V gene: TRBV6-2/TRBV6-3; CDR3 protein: ASSYGTGGVQPQH
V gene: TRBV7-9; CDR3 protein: ASSVTEKSDEQF
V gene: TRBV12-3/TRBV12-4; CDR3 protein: ASSSSRQRGGYT
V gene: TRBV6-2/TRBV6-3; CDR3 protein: ATSLGPINSPLH
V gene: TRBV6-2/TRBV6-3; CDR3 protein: ASSSGVAAQY
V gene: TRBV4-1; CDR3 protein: ASTLDRGGNQPQH
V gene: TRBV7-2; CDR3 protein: ASSVLGREGETQY
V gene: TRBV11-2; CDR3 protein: ASSLLAATYNNEQF
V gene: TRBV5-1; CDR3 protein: ASTGTPDPNQPQH
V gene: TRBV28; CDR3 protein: ASSLRRANTEAF
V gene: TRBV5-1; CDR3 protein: ASSNGGSGGFGSPLH
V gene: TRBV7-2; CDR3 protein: ASSPRLGSGGLTSTDTQY
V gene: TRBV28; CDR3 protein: ASSLGRVYEQY
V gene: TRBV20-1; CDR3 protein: SARDQQGQETQY
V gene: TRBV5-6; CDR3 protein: ASSLVGRRRYEQY
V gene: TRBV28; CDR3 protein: ASSPSPRTGDGYT
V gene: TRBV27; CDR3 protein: ASSRSGERTYEQY
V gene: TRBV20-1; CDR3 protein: STSLALKRQETQY
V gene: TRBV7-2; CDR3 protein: ASSLARLTGRKSTEAF
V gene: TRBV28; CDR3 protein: ASSLVLGSNQPQH
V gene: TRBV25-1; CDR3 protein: ATLRRGAGENEQF
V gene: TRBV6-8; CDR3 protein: ASNPRDSNTGELF
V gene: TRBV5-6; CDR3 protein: ASSLGRGGYTDTQY
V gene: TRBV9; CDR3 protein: ASSASPERGETQY
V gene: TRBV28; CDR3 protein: ASSLGRDIIGEQF
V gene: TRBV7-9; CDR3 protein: ASSLEGANYGYT
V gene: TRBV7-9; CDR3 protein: ASSLQGAHGYT
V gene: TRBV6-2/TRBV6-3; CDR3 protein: ASSSSTSGIPYEQY
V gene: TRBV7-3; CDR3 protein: ASSPWGTGGLSTEAF
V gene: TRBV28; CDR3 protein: ASSFPSGGARVTDTQY
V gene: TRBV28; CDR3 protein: ASSAHNRQETQY
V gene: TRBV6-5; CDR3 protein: ASSEIVGVHGYT
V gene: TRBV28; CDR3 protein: ASRDGQGGEPQH
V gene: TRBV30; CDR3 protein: AWSGDRGRGETQY
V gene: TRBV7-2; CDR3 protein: ASSRDRGLETQY
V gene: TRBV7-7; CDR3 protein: ASSLAAGEAYEQY
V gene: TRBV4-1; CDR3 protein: ASSQEDGYNEQF
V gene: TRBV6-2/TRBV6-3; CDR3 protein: ASSGLAGGPQETQY
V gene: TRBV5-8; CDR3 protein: ASILNRDAHQGGNQPQH